Below, 19 T cell receptor beta chains from the same sample are listed, as sequenced in a study of T-cell memory formation after mild COVID-19. Using its own MiXCR run on the 5' RACE reads, TCRdb lists one record per CDR3 protein. The profile shows 200,000 to 250,000 distinct CDR3 sequences, more than 9% of them singletons. The specimen was PBMCs or a T cell subset sorted from them (not recorded which). The receptors derive from a man younger than 30 who had mild COVID-19 (a few samples of this study predate the infection). Cell type and time point are not known.

The rearrangement joins TRBV30 to TRBJ1-1; possible D gene TRBD1, 5 bases. Germline loops: CDR1 GTSNPN, CDR2 SVGIG (reference sequence). The CDR3 runs to 14 residues. Trimming pared 1 base from V and 6 bases from J, leaving 15 bases between. The CDR3 protein is CAWSAGPASAEAFF. In DNA form, the CDR3 reads TGTGCCTGGAGTGCGGGACCGGCCTCTGCTGAAGCTTTCTTT. Variable domain in full (rest from reference TRBV30 and TRBJ1-1): SQTIHQWPATLVQPVGSPLSLECTVEGTSNPNLYWYRQAAGRGLQLLFYSVGIGQISSEVPQNLSASRPQDRQFILSSKKLLLSDSGFYLCAWSAGPASAEAFFGQGTRLTVV.

The V call is TRBV7-2, the J call TRBJ1-1, with a possible D match to TRBD1 (6 bases). Trimming cost V 4 bases and J 0 bases, with 12 bases left between them. The germline CDR1 and CDR2 sequences are SGHTA and FQGNSA. The CDR3 runs to 15 residues. CDR3 in DNA: TGTGCCAGCAGCTCAAGGACAGCCATGAACACTGAAGCTTTCTTT. As protein: CASSSRTAMNTEAFF.

This chain connects TRBV20-1 to TRBJ1-2; D uncertain. Germline V lookup: CDR1 DFQATT, CDR2 SNEGSKA (reference sequence). V was cut by 6 bases and J by 4 bases, with 18 bases left in between. This CDR3 is built from 14 residues. This CDR3 reads CSAPAAQAGYGYTF. The CDR3, as DNA: TGCAGTGCCCCAGCGGCCCAAGCGGGCTATGGCTACACCTTC.

The table lists this clonotype with many counts. V usage is TRBV7-9 and J usage is TRBJ2-7, with 8 positions matching TRBD1. The junction had 14 bases not matched to a gene; V was cut back by 5 bases and J by 5 bases. Germline loops: CDR1 SEHNR, CDR2 FQNEAQ (reference sequence). This CDR3 spans 16 amino acids. This CDR3 is CASSQRGQGKFHEQYF. CDR3 nucleotides: TGTGCCAGCAGCCAGCGCGGACAGGGCAAGTTCCACGAGCAGTACTTC.

The chain recombines TRBV10-3 with TRBJ2-2, with D unresolved. V was cut by 0 bases and J by 7 bases, with 3 bases left in between. CDR3 size: 12 residues. Per the germline V gene, CDR1 is ENHRY and CDR2 is SYGVKD. This CDR3 reads CAISESDGELFF. The CDR3 DNA reads as TGTGCCATCAGTGAGTCGGACGGGGAGCTGTTTTTT.

This clonotype has only a few counts. J is TRBJ1-2 and V is TRBV18, with 9 bases fitting TRBD1. V was clipped by 3 bases and J by 5 bases; unmatched bases: 13. The CDR3 sequence is 17 residues long. In germline, CDR1 is KGHSH, CDR2 LQKENI. The CDR3 DNA follows: TGTGCCAGCTCACCGAGCCTCACGGGACAGGGAGGTTATGGCTACACCTTC. This gives the protein CASSPSLTGQGGYGYTF.

The genes are TRBV28 and TRBJ1-6, with D possibly TRBD1 on 5 matching bases. Germline assignment: CDR1 MDHEN and CDR2 SYDVKM. CDR3 length: 15 residues. Trimming pared 2 bases from V and 7 bases from J, leaving 12 bases between. CDR3 in DNA: TGTGCCAGCAGTTTACCCGGGGCGGGGAATTCACCCCTCCACTTT. This gives the protein CASSLPGAGNSPLHF.

This sequence joins TRBV12-3 or TRBV12-4 and TRBJ2-7; tentatively, D is TRBD1 (6 bases). Trimming took off 4 bases at V and 5 bases at J, with 18 bases between the two ends. The CDR3 is 15 residues long. The CDR3 sequence is CASSSQGKGVHEQYF. The CDR3 DNA reads TGTGCCAGCAGTTCTCAGGGGAAAGGAGTCCACGAGCAGTACTTC.

This clonotype has a handful of counts. The V call is TRBV10-1, the J call TRBJ2-2; TRBD1 aligns across 7 bases. The germline V gene has CDR1 WNHNN and CDR2 SYGVQD (reference sequence). The junction had 5 bases not matched to a gene; V was cut back by 6 bases and J by 4 bases. The CDR3 runs 14 residues. The CDR3 DNA sequence: TGCGCCAGCAGCCCGGGACAGATCACCGGGGAGCTGTTTTTT. Its translation: CASSPGQITGELFF.

The chain couples TRBV2 to TRBJ1-2; no firm D call. The CDR3 contains 14 residues. Deletions cut 5 bases from V and 4 bases from J, with 14 bases between. Germline lookup yields CDR1 SNHLY and CDR2 FYNNEI. CDR3 amino acids: CASSPGGMAYGYTF. CDR3 sequence (DNA): TGTGCCAGCAGTCCCGGCGGAATGGCCTATGGCTACACCTTC.

The V gene is TRBV7-3, the J gene TRBJ2-3; TRBD2 matches 8 bases. V lost 3 bases to trimming and J lost 6 bases; unmatched junction nucleotides: 5. This CDR3 region has 14 residues. Germline CDR1 SGHTA, CDR2 FQGTGA. The CDR3 DNA reads as TGTGCCAGCAGCTTTTTAGGACTAGCCGATACGCAGTATTTT. As protein: CASSFLGLADTQYF.

A few counts support this clonotype. This chain uses TRBV6-2 or TRBV6-3 with TRBJ2-7; a weak D match, TRBD2 (5 bases). CDR1 is MNHEY and CDR2 is SVGEGT in the germline V gene. The CDR3 length is 14 residues. V lost 6 bases and J lost 4, with 16 bases in between. CDR3 loop: CASRFGSIVYEQYF. The CDR3 DNA reads as TGTGCCAGCAGATTTGGGAGTATCGTTTACGAGCAGTACTTC.

A few counts support this clonotype. The genes are TRBV4-2 and TRBJ1-2, with D possibly TRBD1 on 5 matching bases. The V end was cut by 1 base, the J end by 1 base, with 16 bases between. CDR1 is LGHNA and CDR2 is YNFKEQ in the germline V gene. The CDR3 extends over 17 amino acids. The CDR3: CASSQVFQGRRNYGYTF. The CDR3 bases are TGTGCCAGCAGCCAAGTCTTTCAGGGTAGACGTAACTATGGCTACACCTTC.

This clonotype was recorded many times. The gene calls are TRBV5-1 and TRBJ2-3; D is unclear. The CDR3 is made up of 12 amino acids. Trimming removed 1 base from V and 6 bases from J, with 6 bases in between. Germline CDR1 is SGHRS and CDR2 is YFSETQ. CDR3 residues: CASSLYGDTQYF. As DNA, the CDR3 is TGCGCCAGCAGCTTGTATGGGGATACGCAGTATTTT.

This clonotype has a count of ten or more. The rearrangement links TRBV4-2 to TRBJ1-1, with D perhaps matching TRBD1 (5 bases). Germline V CDR1 and CDR2: LGHNA, YNFKEQ. Trimming cost V 4 bases and J 5 bases, with 14 bases left between them. CDR3 length equals 14 residues. The CDR3 loop reads CASSLDQGRTEAFF. The DNA of the CDR3 is TGTGCCAGCAGCCTAGATCAGGGAAGGACTGAAGCTTTCTTT.

The chain combines TRBV12-3 or TRBV12-4 with TRBJ2-1; 7 bases agree with TRBD2. The CDR3 is 11 amino acids. V was clipped by 6 bases and J by 13 bases; unmatched bases: 6. CDR3 coding DNA: TGTGCCAGCAGGGGGGAGGGGCCTCAGTTCTTC. Its protein product is CASRGEGPQFF.

This clonotype has a handful of counts. CDR3 loop: CASSLSASADYYNEQFF. The CDR3 DNA is TGCGCCAGCAGCTTGAGCGCTAGCGCGGACTATTACAATGAGCAGTTCTTC. This rearrangement joins TRBV5-1 to TRBJ2-1; maybe TRBD2 (6 bases). The CDR3 spans 17 residues. Germline V gene data show CDR1 as SGHRS and CDR2 as YFSETQ. Deletions cut 1 base from V and 4 bases from J, with 18 bases between.

This clonotype was observed many times. This chain joins TRBV7-9 and TRBJ1-1; 12 bases align to TRBD1. Germline loops: CDR1 SEHNR, CDR2 FQNEAQ (reference sequence). The CDR3 has 17 residues. J was trimmed by 5 bases and V by 3 bases; bases with no gene match: 10. The CDR3 loop is CASSFGPGQGAETEAFF. As DNA, the CDR3 is TGTGCCAGCAGCTTCGGACCGGGACAGGGGGCTGAGACTGAAGCTTTCTTT.

The V gene is TRBV7-9, the J gene TRBJ1-2; D uncertain. Trimming left V 2 bases short and J 0 bases short, with 7 bases between. The germline CDR1 and CDR2 sequences are SEHNR and FQNEAQ (reference sequence). The CDR3 loop spans 14 amino acids. CDR3 residues: CASSLREANYGYTF. CDR3 in DNA: TGTGCCAGCAGCTTAAGGGAGGCTAACTATGGCTACACCTTC. Drawing the rest from reference TRBV7-9 and TRBJ1-2, the complete variable domain is DTGVSQNPRHKITKRGQNVTFRCDPISEHNRLYWYRQTLGQGPEFLTYFQNEAQLEKSRLLSDRFSAERPKGSFSTLEIQRTEQGDSAMYLCASSLREANYGYTFGSGTRLTVV.